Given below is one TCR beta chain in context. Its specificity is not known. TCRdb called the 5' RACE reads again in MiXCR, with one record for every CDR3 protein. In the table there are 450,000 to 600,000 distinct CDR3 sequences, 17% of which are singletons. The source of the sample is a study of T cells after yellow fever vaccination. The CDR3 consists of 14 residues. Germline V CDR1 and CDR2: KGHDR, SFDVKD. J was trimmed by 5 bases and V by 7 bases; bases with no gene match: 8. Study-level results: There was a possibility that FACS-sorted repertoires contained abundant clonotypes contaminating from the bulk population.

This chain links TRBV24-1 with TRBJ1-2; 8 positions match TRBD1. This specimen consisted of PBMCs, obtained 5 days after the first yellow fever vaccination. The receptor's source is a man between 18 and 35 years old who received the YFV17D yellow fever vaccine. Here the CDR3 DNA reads TGTGCCACCAGCCCCCCGGACAGGGCATATGGCTACACCTTC. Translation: CATSPPDRAYGYTF.